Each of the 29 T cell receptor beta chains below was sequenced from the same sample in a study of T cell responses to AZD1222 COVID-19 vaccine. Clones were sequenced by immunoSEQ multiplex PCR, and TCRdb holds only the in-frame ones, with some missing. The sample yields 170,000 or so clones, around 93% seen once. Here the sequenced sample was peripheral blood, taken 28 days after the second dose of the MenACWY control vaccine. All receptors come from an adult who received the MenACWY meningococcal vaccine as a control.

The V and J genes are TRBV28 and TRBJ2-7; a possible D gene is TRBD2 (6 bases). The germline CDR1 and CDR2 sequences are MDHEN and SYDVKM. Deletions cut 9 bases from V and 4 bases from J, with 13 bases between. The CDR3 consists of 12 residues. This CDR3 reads CASGWGLYEQYF. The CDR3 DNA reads TGTGCCAGTGGTTGGGGACTGTACGAGCAGTACTTC. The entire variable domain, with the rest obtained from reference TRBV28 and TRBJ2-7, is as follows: DVKVTQSSRYLVKRTGEKVFLECVQDMDHENMFWYRQDPGLGLRLIYFSYDVKMKEKGDIPEGYSVSREKKERFSLILESASTNQTSMYLCASGWGLYEQYFGPGTRLTVT.

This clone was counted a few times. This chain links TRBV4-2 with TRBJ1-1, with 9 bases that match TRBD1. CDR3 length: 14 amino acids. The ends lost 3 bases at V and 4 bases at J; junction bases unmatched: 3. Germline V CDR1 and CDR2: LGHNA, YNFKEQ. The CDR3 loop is CASSQGQGTTEAFF. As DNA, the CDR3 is TGTGCCAGCAGCCAGGGACAGGGAACCACTGAAGCTTTCTTT.

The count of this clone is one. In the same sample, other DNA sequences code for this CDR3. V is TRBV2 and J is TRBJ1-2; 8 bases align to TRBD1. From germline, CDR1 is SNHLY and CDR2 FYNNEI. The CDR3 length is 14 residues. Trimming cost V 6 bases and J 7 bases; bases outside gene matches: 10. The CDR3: CASRAEAGGGGYTF. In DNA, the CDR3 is TGTGCCAGCAGAGCCGAGGCAGGGGGCGGTGGCTACACCTTC.

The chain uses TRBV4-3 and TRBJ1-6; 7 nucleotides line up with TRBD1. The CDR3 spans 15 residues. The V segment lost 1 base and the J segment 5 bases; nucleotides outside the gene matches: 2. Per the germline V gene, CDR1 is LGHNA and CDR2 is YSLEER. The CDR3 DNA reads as TGCGCCAGCAGCCAAGGACAGGGAGATAATTCACCCCTCCACTTT. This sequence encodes CASSQGQGDNSPLHF.

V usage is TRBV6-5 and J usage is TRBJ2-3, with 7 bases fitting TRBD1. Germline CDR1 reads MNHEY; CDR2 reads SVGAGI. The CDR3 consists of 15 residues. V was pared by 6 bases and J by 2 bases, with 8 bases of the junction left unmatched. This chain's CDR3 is CASRHRDSHTDTQYF. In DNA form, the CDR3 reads TGTGCCAGCAGGCACCGGGACAGCCACACAGATACGCAGTATTTT.

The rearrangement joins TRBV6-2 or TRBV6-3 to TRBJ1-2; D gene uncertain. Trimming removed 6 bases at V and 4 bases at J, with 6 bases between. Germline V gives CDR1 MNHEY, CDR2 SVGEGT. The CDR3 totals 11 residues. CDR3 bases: TGTGCCAGCAGCCCTAGCTATGGCTACACCTTC. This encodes CASSPSYGYTF.

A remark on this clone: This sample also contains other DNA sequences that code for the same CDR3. The CDR3 nucleotides are TGTGCCAGCAGGCCGACAGGACCCACTGAAGCTTTCTTT. Residues: CASRPTGPTEAFF. V and J are TRBV28 and TRBJ1-1; possibly TRBD1 for D (6 bases). V was shortened by 6 bases and J by 4 bases, with 12 bases between the two germline ends. Germline V gene sequence: CDR1 MDHEN, CDR2 SYDVKM. This CDR3 is built from 13 residues.

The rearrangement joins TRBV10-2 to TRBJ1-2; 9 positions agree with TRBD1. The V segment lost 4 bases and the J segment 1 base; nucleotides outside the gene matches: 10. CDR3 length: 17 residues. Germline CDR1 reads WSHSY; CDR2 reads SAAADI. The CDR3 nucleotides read TGCGCCAGCAGTGGTCCCGGGACAGGGATGGGTAACTATGGCTACACCTTC. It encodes CASSGPGTGMGNYGYTF.

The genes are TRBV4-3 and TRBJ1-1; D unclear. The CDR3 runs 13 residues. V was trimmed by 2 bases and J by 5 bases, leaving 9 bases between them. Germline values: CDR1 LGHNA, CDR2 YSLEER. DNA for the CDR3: TGCGCCAGCAGCCAATCAAGGAGGACTGAAGCTTTCTTT. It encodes CASSQSRRTEAFF.

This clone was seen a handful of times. The DNA for the CDR3 is TGTGCCAGCAGTTTGCAGGGGGATTGGGGCTACACCTTC. This sequence encodes CASSLQGDWGYTF. The rearrangement uses TRBV28 and TRBJ1-2; 7 positions match TRBD1. This CDR3 region has 13 residues. Germline assignment: CDR1 MDHEN and CDR2 SYDVKM. With V trimmed by 3 bases and J by 8 bases, 6 bases remained unmatched.

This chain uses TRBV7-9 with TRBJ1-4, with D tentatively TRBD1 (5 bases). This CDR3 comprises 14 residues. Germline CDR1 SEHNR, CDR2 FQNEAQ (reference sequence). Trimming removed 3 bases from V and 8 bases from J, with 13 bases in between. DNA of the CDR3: TGTGCCAGCAGCTTGGACACCTGGAACGAAAAACTGTTTTTT. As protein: CASSLDTWNEKLFF.

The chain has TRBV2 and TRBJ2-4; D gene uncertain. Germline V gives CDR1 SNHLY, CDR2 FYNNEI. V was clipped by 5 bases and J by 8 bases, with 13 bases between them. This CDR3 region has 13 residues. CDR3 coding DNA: TGTGCCAGCAGTCAAGACCCTGGGGACATTCAGTACTTC. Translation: CASSQDPGDIQYF.

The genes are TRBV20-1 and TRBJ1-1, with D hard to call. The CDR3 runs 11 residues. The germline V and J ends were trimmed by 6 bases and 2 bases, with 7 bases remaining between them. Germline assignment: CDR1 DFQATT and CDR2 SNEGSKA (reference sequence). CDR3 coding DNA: TGCAGTGCCCTACGAAACACTGAAGCTTTCTTT. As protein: CSALRNTEAFF.

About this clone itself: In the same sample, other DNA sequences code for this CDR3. This CDR3 reads CASSPRNQPQHF. The DNA for the CDR3 is TGTGCCAGTAGTCCCCGGAATCAGCCCCAGCATTTT. The rearrangement joins TRBV19 to TRBJ1-5; D is unclear. V lost 5 bases, J lost 4 bases, and 6 bases lay in between. Germline assignment: CDR1 LNHDA and CDR2 SQIVND (reference sequence). This CDR3 region has 12 residues.

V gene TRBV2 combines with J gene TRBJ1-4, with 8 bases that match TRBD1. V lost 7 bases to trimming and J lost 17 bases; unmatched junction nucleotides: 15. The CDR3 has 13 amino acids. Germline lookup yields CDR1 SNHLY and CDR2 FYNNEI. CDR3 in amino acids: CASISLIRDRSFF. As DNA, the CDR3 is TGTGCCAGCATTTCTTTAATCCGGGACAGGTCCTTTTTT.

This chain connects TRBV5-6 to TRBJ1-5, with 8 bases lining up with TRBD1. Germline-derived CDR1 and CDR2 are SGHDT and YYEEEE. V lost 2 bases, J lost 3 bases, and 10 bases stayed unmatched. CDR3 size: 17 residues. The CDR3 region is CASSLLSQGANNQPQHF. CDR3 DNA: TGTGCCAGCAGCTTACTGTCCCAGGGGGCGAACAATCAGCCCCAGCATTTT.

The CDR3 region is CASSPQGISEQYF. Here the CDR3 DNA reads TGTGCCAGCAGCCCACAGGGCATTAGCGAGCAGTACTTC. The chain uses TRBV7-2 and TRBJ2-7; a weak D match, TRBD1 (6 bases). V was pared by 5 bases and J by 6 bases, with 14 bases between. Germline CDR1 is SGHTA and CDR2 is FQGNSA. This CDR3 region has 13 residues.

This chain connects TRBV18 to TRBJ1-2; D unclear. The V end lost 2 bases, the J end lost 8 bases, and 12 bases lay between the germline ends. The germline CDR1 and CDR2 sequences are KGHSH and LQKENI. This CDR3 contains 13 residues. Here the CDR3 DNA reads TGTGCCAGCTCACCAAGTTTAAGTGAAGGCTACACCTTC. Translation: CASSPSLSEGYTF.

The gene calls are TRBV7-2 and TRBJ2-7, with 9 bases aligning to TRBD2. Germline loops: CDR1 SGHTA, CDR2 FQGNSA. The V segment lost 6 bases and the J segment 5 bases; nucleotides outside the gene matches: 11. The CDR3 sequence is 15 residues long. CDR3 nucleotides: TGTGCCAGCAGTGCCTCTAGGACTAGCGCCGACGAGCAGTACTTC. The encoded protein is CASSASRTSADEQYF.

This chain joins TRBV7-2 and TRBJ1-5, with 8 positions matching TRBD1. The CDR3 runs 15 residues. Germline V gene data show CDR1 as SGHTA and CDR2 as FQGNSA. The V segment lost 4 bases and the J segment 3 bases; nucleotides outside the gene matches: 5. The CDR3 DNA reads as TGTGCCAGCAGCTCCAGGGGGCTTGTCAATCAGCCCCAGCATTTT. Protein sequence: CASSSRGLVNQPQHF.

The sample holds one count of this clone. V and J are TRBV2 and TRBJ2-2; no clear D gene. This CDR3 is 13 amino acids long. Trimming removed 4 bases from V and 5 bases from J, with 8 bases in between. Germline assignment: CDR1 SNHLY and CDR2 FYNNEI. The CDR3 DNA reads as TGTGCCAGCAGTGGATGGAGAACCGGGGAGCTGTTTTTT. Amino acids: CASSGWRTGELFF.

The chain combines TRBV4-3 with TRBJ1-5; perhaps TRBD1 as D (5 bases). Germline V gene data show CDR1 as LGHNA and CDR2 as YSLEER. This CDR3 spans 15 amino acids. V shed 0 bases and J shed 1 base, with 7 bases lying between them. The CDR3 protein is CASSQDAGSNQPQHF. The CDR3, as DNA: TGCGCCAGCAGCCAAGATGCAGGGAGCAATCAGCCCCAGCATTTT.

The CDR3 region is CASSMGHLQPQHF. CDR3 in DNA: TGTGCCAGTAGTATGGGCCACCTTCAGCCCCAGCATTTT. This chain uses TRBV19 with TRBJ1-5; D call uncertain. The CDR3 totals 13 residues. The V end was cut by 3 bases, the J end by 6 bases, with 9 bases between. Germline loops: CDR1 LNHDA, CDR2 SQIVND (reference sequence). The full variable domain, with the rest looked up from reference TRBV19 and TRBJ1-5, is DGGITQSPKYLFRKEGQNVTLSCEQNLNHDAMYWYRQDPGQGLRLIYYSQIVNDFQKGDIAEGYSVSREKKESFPLTVTSAQKNPTAFYLCASSMGHLQPQHFGDGTRLSIL.

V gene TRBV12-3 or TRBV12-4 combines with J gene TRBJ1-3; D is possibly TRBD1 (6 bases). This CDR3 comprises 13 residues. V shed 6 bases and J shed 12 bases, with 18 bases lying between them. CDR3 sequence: CASSQQPQGRIYF. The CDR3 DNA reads TGTGCCAGCAGCCAACAGCCACAGGGACGCATATATTTT.

The CDR3 sequence: CASRGKGTDTQYF. CDR3 coding DNA: TGTGCCAGTAGGGGGAAGGGAACAGATACGCAGTATTTT. V is TRBV19 and J is TRBJ2-3; unclear D gene. The germline V gene encodes CDR1 LNHDA and CDR2 SQIVND (reference sequence). Trimming left V 6 bases short and J 3 bases short, with 10 bases between. The CDR3 is 13 residues long.

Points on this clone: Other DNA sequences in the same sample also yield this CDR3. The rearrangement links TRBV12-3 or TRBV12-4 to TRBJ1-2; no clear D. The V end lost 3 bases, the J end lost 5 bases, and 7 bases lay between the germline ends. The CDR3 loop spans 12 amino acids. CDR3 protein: CASSLGIYGYTF. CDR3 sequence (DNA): TGTGCCAGCAGTTTGGGGATATATGGCTACACCTTC.

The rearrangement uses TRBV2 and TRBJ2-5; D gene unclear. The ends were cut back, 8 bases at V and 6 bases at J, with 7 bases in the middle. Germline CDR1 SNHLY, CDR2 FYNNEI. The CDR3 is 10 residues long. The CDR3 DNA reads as TGTGCCAGCGGAGCAAAGACCCAGTACTTC. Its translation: CASGAKTQYF.

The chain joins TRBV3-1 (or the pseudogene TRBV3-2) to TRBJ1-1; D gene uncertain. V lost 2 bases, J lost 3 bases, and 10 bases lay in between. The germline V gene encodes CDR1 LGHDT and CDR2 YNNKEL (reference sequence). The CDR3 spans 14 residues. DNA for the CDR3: TGTGCCAGCAGCCAAAATACGGGTTACACTGAAGCTTTCTTT. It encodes CASSQNTGYTEAFF.

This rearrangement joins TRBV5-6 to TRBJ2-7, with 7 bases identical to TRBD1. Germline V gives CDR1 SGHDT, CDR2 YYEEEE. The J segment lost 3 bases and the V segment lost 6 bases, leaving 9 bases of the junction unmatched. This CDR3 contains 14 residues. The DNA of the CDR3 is TGTGCCAGCACCTCCCGACAGGGAAACTACGAGCAGTACTTC. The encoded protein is CASTSRQGNYEQYF.